These T cell receptor beta chains were read from a single sample in a study of T cell responses to AZD1222 COVID-19 vaccine. Assay used: immunoSEQ multiplex PCR; TCRdb lists only in-frame clones, some missing. This table has approximately 150,000 clones, approximately 88% appearing once. The sequences come from peripheral blood, collected on day 0 of MenACWY control vaccination. The receptors derive from an adult in good health. CDR3s include the opening cysteine and the closing phenylalanine or tryptophan. Fields, in order: J gene, clone size, D gene, V gene, CDR3 DNA, CDR3 protein. The D gene is left open where the match is weak. Rows give clone size only sometimes, using once, few, many, or a class for an expanded clone.

j_gene: TRBJ1-1; abundance: -; d_gene: -; v_gene: TRBV5-5; CDR3nt: TGTGCCAGCAGCTTGGGGGCAGCTGATTTGAACACTGAAGCTTTCTTT; CDR3aa: CASSLGAADLNTEAFF
j_gene: TRBJ2-7; abundance: -; d_gene: -; v_gene: TRBV29-1; CDR3nt: TGCAGCGTTGGCCCCGCAATCTCTAGCGAGCAGTACTTC; CDR3aa: CSVGPAISSEQYF
j_gene: TRBJ1-5; abundance: -; d_gene: -; v_gene: TRBV6-2/TRBV6-3; CDR3nt: TGTGCCAGCAGTTACTCGGGTCGGGATAATCAGCCCCAGCATTTT; CDR3aa: CASSYSGRDNQPQHF
j_gene: TRBJ1-5; abundance: -; d_gene: -; v_gene: TRBV20-1; CDR3nt: TGCAGTGCGGGAACAGGGCAGCCCCAGCATTTT; CDR3aa: CSAGTGQPQHF
j_gene: TRBJ2-2; abundance: -; d_gene: -; v_gene: TRBV19; CDR3nt: TGTGCCAGTAGGGTGGCCGTGAGAACCGGGGAGCTGTTTTTT; CDR3aa: CASRVAVRTGELFF
j_gene: TRBJ2-2; abundance: -; d_gene: -; v_gene: TRBV18; CDR3nt: TGTGCCAGCTCACCCTTACAGGAGGCCGGGGAGCTGTTTTTT; CDR3aa: CASSPLQEAGELFF
j_gene: TRBJ1-5; abundance: -; d_gene: TRBD1; v_gene: TRBV5-8; CDR3nt: TGTGCCAGCAGCTTGTATGGGACAGCTATCAAGCCCCAGCATTTT; CDR3aa: CASSLYGTAIKPQHF
j_gene: TRBJ1-2; abundance: -; d_gene: -; v_gene: TRBV6-2/TRBV6-3; CDR3nt: TGTGCCAGCAGTCTCTTACAGCTCAACTATGGCTACACCTTC; CDR3aa: CASSLLQLNYGYTF
j_gene: TRBJ2-1; abundance: -; d_gene: -; v_gene: TRBV2; CDR3nt: TGTGCCAGCAGGGGAGAATTAAGCTCCTACAATGAGCAGTTCTTC; CDR3aa: CASRGELSSYNEQFF
j_gene: TRBJ1-5; abundance: -; d_gene: -; v_gene: TRBV21-1; CDR3nt: TGTGCCAGCAGCAAAGTTAGGACACCTCGGGATCAGCCCCAGCATTTT; CDR3aa: CASSKVRTPRDQPQHF
j_gene: TRBJ2-1; abundance: -; d_gene: -; v_gene: TRBV11-2; CDR3nt: TGTGCCAGCAGCTTCCTCGGGATAGCTAGGTTCTTCTACAATGAGCAGTTCTTC; CDR3aa: CASSFLGIARFFYNEQFF
j_gene: TRBJ1-2; abundance: -; d_gene: TRBD1; v_gene: TRBV4-3; CDR3nt: TGCGCCAGCAGCCAAGATCCGACAGGGGGCTATGGCTACACCTTC; CDR3aa: CASSQDPTGGYGYTF
j_gene: TRBJ2-2; abundance: once; d_gene: -; v_gene: TRBV7-2; CDR3nt: TGTGCCAGCAGCCTAGCCCCTACGAACACCGGGGAGCTGTTTTTT; CDR3aa: CASSLAPTNTGELFF
j_gene: TRBJ2-7; abundance: -; d_gene: -; v_gene: TRBV5-6; CDR3nt: TGTGCCAGCAGCTTGGGACTTGTACCCTACGAGCAGTACTTC; CDR3aa: CASSLGLVPYEQYF
j_gene: TRBJ1-3; abundance: once; d_gene: TRBD1; v_gene: TRBV5-1; CDR3nt: TGCGCCAGCACCGGAGGGGGCCCTGGAAACACCATATATTTT; CDR3aa: CASTGGGPGNTIYF
j_gene: TRBJ2-2; abundance: -; d_gene: TRBD2; v_gene: TRBV28; CDR3nt: TGTGCCAGCAGTTCCCCGACTAGCGGGAGGGCGAACACCGGGGAGCTGTTTTTT; CDR3aa: CASSSPTSGRANTGELFF
j_gene: TRBJ2-1; abundance: -; d_gene: -; v_gene: TRBV7-2; CDR3nt: TGTGCCAGCAGCAGCTGGACAGCCAACCCTTACAATGAGCAGTTCTTC; CDR3aa: CASSSWTANPYNEQFF
j_gene: TRBJ2-7; abundance: -; d_gene: -; v_gene: TRBV5-1; CDR3nt: TGCGCCAGCAGCTTGGGGATGGGGTTACAGGGTACCTACGAGCAGTACTTC; CDR3aa: CASSLGMGLQGTYEQYF
j_gene: TRBJ2-2; abundance: once; d_gene: TRBD1; v_gene: TRBV11-3; CDR3nt: TGTGCCAGCAGCACCCGGACAGGGCTCGGGGAGCTGTTTTTT; CDR3aa: CASSTRTGLGELFF
j_gene: TRBJ2-7; abundance: few; d_gene: TRBD2; v_gene: TRBV2; CDR3nt: TGTGCCAGCAGTGAAGGGACTAGCGGAAACTCCTACGAGCAGTACTTC; CDR3aa: CASSEGTSGNSYEQYF
j_gene: TRBJ2-7; abundance: many; d_gene: -; v_gene: TRBV7-6; CDR3nt: TGTGCCAGCAGCTTAGTCGATGGAGAGCAGTACTTC; CDR3aa: CASSLVDGEQYF
j_gene: TRBJ1-2; abundance: -; d_gene: -; v_gene: TRBV24-1; CDR3nt: TGTGCCACCAGTCCGAACAATCTCTATGGCTACACCTTC; CDR3aa: CATSPNNLYGYTF
j_gene: TRBJ1-1; abundance: -; d_gene: -; v_gene: TRBV5-4; CDR3nt: TGTGCCAGCAGCCCCCGACAGAACACTGAAGCTTTCTTT; CDR3aa: CASSPRQNTEAFF
j_gene: TRBJ1-5; abundance: -; d_gene: -; v_gene: TRBV9; CDR3nt: TGTGCCAGCAGCGTCGAGGGTGTAAGCAATCAGCCCCAGCATTTT; CDR3aa: CASSVEGVSNQPQHF
j_gene: TRBJ2-3; abundance: -; d_gene: -; v_gene: TRBV29-1; CDR3nt: TGCAGCGTTCTACAGGGCACTAGCACAGATACGCAGTATTTT; CDR3aa: CSVLQGTSTDTQYF
j_gene: TRBJ2-6; abundance: -; d_gene: -; v_gene: TRBV19; CDR3nt: TGTGCCAGTAGTATAGTTGGGGAGCTCAGCTCTGGGGCCAACGTCCTGACTTTC; CDR3aa: CASSIVGELSSGANVLTF
j_gene: TRBJ2-7; abundance: once; d_gene: -; v_gene: TRBV5-4; CDR3nt: TGTGCCAGCCAGGGCCCAACCTACGAGCAGTACTTC; CDR3aa: CASQGPTYEQYF
j_gene: TRBJ1-3; abundance: -; d_gene: -; v_gene: TRBV7-2; CDR3nt: TGTGCCAGCAACCCGGACAGCTCTGGAAACACCATATATTTT; CDR3aa: CASNPDSSGNTIYF
j_gene: TRBJ1-5; abundance: -; d_gene: -; v_gene: TRBV7-9; CDR3nt: TGTGCCAGCAGCTTATCAGGGTCCCAGCCCCAGCATTTT; CDR3aa: CASSLSGSQPQHF
j_gene: TRBJ1-1; abundance: once; d_gene: -; v_gene: TRBV6-5; CDR3nt: TGTGCCAGCGGCCCCCGTGGGGGTGAAGCTTTCTTT; CDR3aa: CASGPRGGEAFF
j_gene: TRBJ1-2; abundance: -; d_gene: TRBD1; v_gene: TRBV28; CDR3nt: TGTGCCAGCACTATCTTACAGGGGGGGAACTATGGCTACACCTTC; CDR3aa: CASTILQGGNYGYTF
j_gene: TRBJ1-1; abundance: -; d_gene: TRBD1; v_gene: TRBV5-1; CDR3nt: TGCGCCACGAGGGGGGACAGCGCCATGAACACTGAAGCTTTCTTT; CDR3aa: CATRGDSAMNTEAFF
j_gene: TRBJ1-1; abundance: few; d_gene: -; v_gene: TRBV9; CDR3nt: TGTGCCAGCAAAGGGGAGGATGAAGCTTTCTTT; CDR3aa: CASKGEDEAFF